One sample yielded the 23 T cell receptor beta chains listed below, sequenced in a study of graft-versus-host responses after intestinal transplantation. Repertoires were generated with immunoSEQ multiplex PCR, while TCRdb's copy carries only in-frame clones and drops some. The sample shows 20,000 to 25,000 clones, approximately 93% of them seen only once. The starting material was PBMCs, obtained 156 days after intestinal transplant. The receptor source for this set is a human patient who received an intestinal transplant, so some T cells may come from the graft donor.

This sequence joins TRBV6-1 and TRBJ1-5; D call uncertain. V lost 6 bases to trimming and J lost 0 bases, with 12 bases between them. The CDR3 is made up of 15 amino acids. Per the germline V gene, CDR1 is MNHNS and CDR2 is SASEGT. CDR3 amino acids: CASREADNSNQPQHF. The DNA of the CDR3 is TGTGCCAGCAGGGAGGCCGATAATAGCAATCAGCCCCAGCATTTT.

The chain employs TRBV5-5 and TRBJ1-1; 9 nucleotides line up with TRBD1. The CDR3 runs to 15 residues. Per germline, CDR1 SGHKS and CDR2 YYEKEE (reference sequence). V lost 2 bases and J lost 4; bases outside the gene matches: 6. CDR3 bases: TGTGCCAGCAGCTTAACAGGGGGCTGGGGCACTGAAGCTTTCTTT. Translation: CASSLTGGWGTEAFF. The full variable domain, its missing parts supplied by reference TRBV5-5 and TRBJ1-1, is DAGVTQSPTHLIKTRGQQVTLRCSPISGHKSVSWYQQVLGQGPQFIFQYYEKEERGRGNFPDRFSARQFPNYSSELNVNALLLGDSALYLCASSLTGGWGTEAFFGQGTRLTVV.

The V call is TRBV9, the J call TRBJ2-7; D possibly corresponds to TRBD2 (6 bases). The V end was cut by 4 bases, the J end by 6 bases, with 14 bases between. CDR1 is SGDLS, CDR2 YYNGEE, per germline. The CDR3 length is 13 residues. The chain's CDR3 is CASSTSLRAEQYF. The CDR3 DNA reads TGTGCCAGCAGCACTAGCCTCCGGGCCGAGCAGTACTTC.

The chain recombines TRBV19 with TRBJ2-1; 8 bases align to TRBD2. CDR1 and CDR2 from the germline V gene are LNHDA and SQIVND (reference sequence). V lost 5 bases to trimming and J lost 4 bases; unmatched junction nucleotides: 10. The length of the CDR3 is 16 residues. CDR3: CASSPFDGGGYNEQFF. The CDR3, as DNA: TGTGCCAGTAGTCCCTTCGACGGGGGGGGTTACAATGAGCAGTTCTTC.

CDR3 sequence (DNA): TGTGCCAGCAGCTTCGGGGTTAACTATGGCTACACCTTC. It translates to CASSFGVNYGYTF. V usage is TRBV11-3 and J usage is TRBJ1-2, with D unresolved. Deletions cut 3 bases from V and 1 base from J, with 6 bases between. CDR1 SGHNT and CDR2 YENEEA come from the germline V gene. The CDR3 is 13 residues long.

This rearrangement joins TRBV19 to TRBJ2-1; a weak D match, TRBD2 (5 bases). V lost 5 bases to trimming and J lost 0 bases, with 11 bases between them. CDR3 size: 15 residues. Germline CDR1 reads LNHDA; CDR2 reads SQIVND (reference sequence). The DNA of the CDR3 is TGTGCCAGTAGTGAGGGTAGAAGCTCCTACAATGAGCAGTTCTTC. Amino acids: CASSEGRSSYNEQFF.

V is TRBV7-9 and J is TRBJ1-1, with D possibly matching TRBD1 (6 bases). The CDR3 is 15 amino acids. V lost 1 base, J lost 4 bases, and 13 bases lay in between. The germline V gene has CDR1 SEHNR and CDR2 FQNEAQ (reference sequence). CDR3 sequence (DNA): TGTGCCAGCAGCTTAGGAAGACAGGCAGGCACTGAAGCTTTCTTT. Translation gives CASSLGRQAGTEAFF. Looking up the rest from reference TRBV7-9 and TRBJ1-1 gives the full variable domain: DTGVSQNPRHKITKRGQNVTFRCDPISEHNRLYWYRQTLGQGPEFLTYFQNEAQLEKSRLLSDRFSAERPKGSFSTLEIQRTEQGDSAMYLCASSLGRQAGTEAFFGQGTRLTVV.

This clone turned up a few times. The V gene is TRBV6-1, the J gene TRBJ1-5; TRBD1 agrees at 9 bases. This CDR3 is 15 amino acids long. Germline CDR1 and CDR2: MNHNS and SASEGT. V trimming: 2 bases; J trimming: 7 bases; junction bases outside the gene matches: 6. The chain's CDR3 is CASSESTGGAQPQHF. The CDR3 coding sequence is TGTGCCAGCAGTGAATCAACAGGGGGCGCGCAGCCCCAGCATTTT.

V gene TRBV5-1 combines with J gene TRBJ2-1; tentatively, D is TRBD1 (5 bases). Germline V gene lookup returns CDR1 SGHRS and CDR2 YFSETQ. This CDR3 spans 16 amino acids. Trimming stripped 0 bases from V and 3 bases from J, with 13 bases between. The CDR3 DNA reads as TGCGCCAGCAGCTTGGAAGTTAGCAGGGACTACAATGAGCAGTTCTTC. It specifies CASSLEVSRDYNEQFF.

As regards this clone: The identical CDR3 is also encoded by other nucleotide sequences in the sample. This chain uses TRBV23-1 with TRBJ1-2; maybe TRBD1 (5 bases). TRBV23-1 is assigned to the ORF class and has an uncertain function. The length of the CDR3 is 14 residues. Trimming took 6 bases from V and 3 from J, leaving 14 bases between them. This chain's CDR3 is CASSQAGYYYGYTF. The DNA of the CDR3 is TGCGCCAGCAGCCAGGCAGGGTATTACTATGGCTACACCTTC.

The rearrangement uses TRBV30 and TRBJ2-1; TRBD2 matches 14 bases. CDR1 and CDR2 from the germline V gene are GTSNPN and SVGIG (reference sequence). CDR3 length: 15 amino acids. V was pared by 5 bases and J by 7 bases, with 7 bases of the junction left unmatched. CDR3: CAWGKTSGRGNEQFF. The CDR3 nucleotides are TGTGCCTGGGGGAAGACTAGCGGGAGGGGAAATGAGCAGTTCTTC.

V usage is TRBV4-3 and J usage is TRBJ1-1; TRBD1 is a possible D gene (5 bases). Germline CDR1 and CDR2: LGHNA and YSLEER. This CDR3 has 13 amino acids. Between the trimmed V and J ends, which lost 3 bases and 1 base, there was a span of 6 bases. CDR3 protein: CASSHDRNTEAFF. CDR3 coding DNA: TGCGCCAGCAGCCATGACAGGAACACTGAAGCTTTCTTT.

The chain has TRBV2 and TRBJ2-7; no reliable D call. Trimming removed 2 bases from V and 4 bases from J, with 9 bases in between. The CDR3 runs 13 residues. Per germline, CDR1 SNHLY and CDR2 FYNNEI. The CDR3 reads CASSENALYEQYF. As DNA, the CDR3 is TGTGCCAGCAGTGAAAACGCCCTATACGAGCAGTACTTC.

CDR3 DNA: TGTGCCAGCAGCGGCGATGCCCCCTACGAGCAGTACTTC. It codes for CASSGDAPYEQYF. The genes are TRBV9 and TRBJ2-5, with D unclear. The DNA end favors TRBJ2-7, so the J call may be wrong. This CDR3 has 13 amino acids. CDR1 SGDLS and CDR2 YYNGEE come from the germline V gene.

The V and J genes are TRBV5-4 and TRBJ2-2, with D unresolved. Trimming took 5 bases from V and 5 from J, leaving 10 bases between them. Germline CDR1 and CDR2: SGHNT and YYREEE (reference sequence). There are 13 residues in the CDR3. This CDR3 is CASSLTATGELFF. The CDR3 nucleotides read TGTGCCAGCAGTCTTACAGCTACCGGGGAGCTGTTTTTT.

The CDR3 protein is CASVLAGLTDTQYF. CDR3 coding DNA: TGTGCCAGCGTCCTAGCGGGATTGACAGATACGCAGTATTTT. The chain carries TRBV6-1 and TRBJ2-3, with TRBD2 matching 9 bases. In germline, CDR1 is MNHNS, CDR2 SASEGT. V dropped 8 bases and J dropped 3; count of bases not matched to a gene: 6. This CDR3 has 14 residues.

V usage is TRBV10-3 and J usage is TRBJ2-2, with TRBD2 identical over 10 bases. The length of the CDR3 is 15 residues. Germline-derived CDR1 and CDR2 are ENHRY and SYGVKD. V was pared by 5 bases and J by 2 bases, with 2 bases of the junction left unmatched. The CDR3 protein is CAISRTSGNTGELFF. The CDR3 DNA is TGTGCCATCAGTCGGACTAGCGGAAACACCGGGGAGCTGTTTTTT.

The genes are TRBV19 and TRBJ2-3, with D perhaps given as TRBD1 or TRBD2 (5 bases each). The CDR3 is 14 amino acids. The germline V gene encodes CDR1 LNHDA and CDR2 SQIVND (reference sequence). V was cut by 3 bases and J by 3 bases, with 10 bases left in between. The CDR3 reads CASSMGTVTDTQYF. CDR3 in DNA: TGTGCCAGTAGTATGGGGACGGTGACAGATACGCAGTATTTT.

The chain joins TRBV6-1 to TRBJ1-1; no clear D gene. The germline V and J ends were trimmed by 5 bases and 1 base, with 8 bases remaining between them. The germline CDR1 and CDR2 sequences are MNHNS and SASEGT. The CDR3 length is 13 residues. CDR3 nucleotides: TGTGCCAGCAGTTCCACACCGAACACTGAAGCTTTCTTT. This encodes CASSSTPNTEAFF.

J is TRBJ2-7 and V is TRBV9; D is ambiguous. CDR1 and CDR2 (germline): SGDLS, YYNGEE. CDR3 length equals 13 residues. V lost 0 bases and J lost 6, with 10 bases in between. The CDR3 loop reads CASSVVLSGEQYF. DNA of the CDR3: TGTGCCAGCAGCGTAGTCCTCTCTGGCGAGCAGTACTTC.

The V gene is TRBV9, the J gene TRBJ1-2, with 8 bases that match TRBD1. Per the germline V gene, CDR1 is SGDLS and CDR2 is YYNGEE. J lost 2 bases, V lost 3 bases, and 3 bases had no gene match. The CDR3 covers 14 residues. The CDR3 loop reads CASSGYRGNYGYTF. As DNA, the CDR3 is TGTGCCAGCAGCGGCTACAGGGGGAACTATGGCTACACCTTC.

The V gene is TRBV9, the J gene TRBJ1-1; the D gene is possibly TRBD1 (5 bases). The V end was cut by 5 bases, the J end by 2 bases, with 19 bases between. The germline V gene has CDR1 SGDLS and CDR2 YYNGEE. The length of the CDR3 is 16 residues. CDR3 nucleotide sequence: TGTGCCAGCAGTGCATTACCCGGGGCTTTTAACACTGAAGCTTTCTTT. As protein: CASSALPGAFNTEAFF. Together with reference TRBV9 and TRBJ1-1, the CDR3 gives the full variable domain: DSGVTQTPKHLITATGQRVTLRCSPRSGDLSVYWYQQSLDQGLQFLIQYYNGEERAKGNILERFSAQQFPDLHSELNLSSLELGDSALYFCASSALPGAFNTEAFFGQGTRLTVV.

A note on this clone: An end of the junction does not agree with germline; a read error may underlie this. CDR3 coding DNA: TGTGCCAGTAGTCAGTTGGGACAGTCCTCCGAGCAGTACTTC. This sequence encodes CASSQLGQSSEQYF. V is TRBV19 and J is TRBJ2-7; the match to TRBD1 covers 7 bases. This CDR3 comprises 14 residues. Germline CDR1 reads LNHDA; CDR2 reads SQIVND (reference sequence).